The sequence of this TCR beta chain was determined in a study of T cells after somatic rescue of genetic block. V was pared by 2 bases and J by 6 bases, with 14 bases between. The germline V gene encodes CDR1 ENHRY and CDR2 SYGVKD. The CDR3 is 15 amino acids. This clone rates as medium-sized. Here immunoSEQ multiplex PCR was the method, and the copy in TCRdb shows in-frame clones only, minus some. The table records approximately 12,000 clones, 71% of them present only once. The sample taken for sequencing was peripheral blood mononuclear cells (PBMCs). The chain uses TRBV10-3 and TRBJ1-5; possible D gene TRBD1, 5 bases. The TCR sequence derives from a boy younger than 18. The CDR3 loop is CAISEGRGSGQPQHF. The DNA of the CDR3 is TGTGCCATCAGTGAGGGTCGGGGGTCCGGTCAGCCCCAGCATTTT.